This TCR beta chain is drawn from a study of PD-1 blockade in classical Hodgkin lymphoma. Time point: cycle 4 day 1 (C4D1), after more than five weeks of nivolumab. All patients relapsed after autologous stem cell transplantation, and brentuximab vedotin exposure varied. Thawed PBMCs underwent magnetic negative selection to yield purified CD4+ T cells. After removal of 4 bases from V and 9 bases from J, the junction contained 9 bases not matched to a gene. CDR3 size: 14 residues. Germline CDR1 is GTSNPN and CDR2 is SVGIG (reference sequence). Profiled with immunoSEQ multiplex PCR; TCRdb holds only in-frame clones, not every one. The table records under 30,000 clones, approximately 86% of them present only once.

The chain uses TRBV30 and TRBJ1-6, with 7 nucleotides matching TRBD1. The clonotype originates from a human donor with classical Hodgkin lymphoma. Sequences were derived from CD4+ T cells from blood, sampled before the fourth cycle of nivolumab. CDR3 in amino acids: CAWTRQGLGSPLHF. For the CDR3, the DNA is TGTGCCTGGACTCGACAGGGTCTGGGTTCACCCCTCCACTTT.